This is a list of T cell receptor beta chains from one sample in a study of CXCR3-negative and CXCR3-positive naive CD8 T cells. With the 5' RACE reads reprocessed, TCRdb shows one record per CDR3 protein and no DNA. The sample is made up of 45,000 or so distinct CDR3 sequences, and the top ten hold about 15% of it. Sequenced material: memory CD8+ T cells from blood. All receptors derive from a human donor in good health. Some clones in this sample may be carry-over from other donors' samples. The CDR3 runs from the conserved cysteine through the conserved F or W. Each record gives: J gene, clone size, V gene, CDR3 protein. Rows may omit the clone size; those that give it use once, few, many or a size class.

TRBJ2-1 - TRBV6-2/TRBV6-3 CASSPGSTTNEQFF
TRBJ1-5 - TRBV6-2/TRBV6-3 CASSGQGDQHF
TRBJ2-3 - TRBV15 CATSRVRDSGSTDTQYF
TRBJ1-2 - TRBV27 CASSTGTGYTF
TRBJ2-2 - TRBV21-1 CASSAGRTNTGELFF
TRBJ2-3 - TRBV7-8 CASSPKALGTSGNTDTQYF
TRBJ1-1 - TRBV15 CATSRPDRVDTEAFF
TRBJ2-5 - TRBV6-5 CASRLRLAAQETQYF
TRBJ2-3 - TRBV7-3 CASSPDLGLADTDTQYF
TRBJ2-2 - TRBV29-1 CSAHPGGTGELFF
TRBJ2-7 - TRBV15 CATSRNQLMQGASYEQYF
TRBJ1-2 - TRBV9 CASSVDRGHYPNYGYTF
TRBJ1-5 - TRBV19 CASSGGANSNQPQHF
TRBJ2-7 - TRBV6-2/TRBV6-3 CASSYVGAFSEQYF
TRBJ2-1 - TRBV5-1 CASSLGGYNEQFF
TRBJ2-2 - TRBV29-1 CSVVYGTGELFF
TRBJ2-7 - TRBV19 CASTDVSYEQYF
TRBJ2-1 - TRBV4-1 CASSQEGGSGNEQFF
TRBJ1-6 - TRBV7-2 CASSLVSGSGYNSSLHF
TRBJ2-1 - TRBV11-1 CASSLRPPPNNEQFF
TRBJ2-3 - TRBV4-1 CASSQQGGGDTQYF
TRBJ2-2 - TRBV29-1 CSVRGVNTGELFF
TRBJ2-7 - TRBV4-1 CASSQGASGSWAGSYEQYF
TRBJ1-1 - TRBV29-1 CSVEGEGATGESPF
TRBJ2-7 - TRBV29-1 CSAQGVRSYEQYF
TRBJ2-3 - TRBV28 CASTIRLAGRTDTQYF
TRBJ1-2 - TRBV11-2 CASGGDHYGYTF
TRBJ2-7 - TRBV7-6 CASSAGQGLDYEQYF
TRBJ1-5 - TRBV3-1 CASSRRQDNQPQHF
TRBJ2-3 - TRBV6-1 CASSDGGLGTDTQYF
TRBJ2-7 - TRBV7-9 CASSLAGARQGEQYF
TRBJ2-2 - TRBV20-1 CSAWGTGNTGELFF
TRBJ2-1 - TRBV20-1 CSGKGGSQTIYNEQFF
TRBJ1-1 - TRBV9 CASSVTGGVEAFF
TRBJ1-6 - TRBV28 CASSLSAGEDSPLHF
TRBJ2-1 - TRBV6-5 CASSYFHRAGYNEQFF
TRBJ1-2 - TRBV6-5 CASSYSRTLYGYTF
TRBJ2-2 - TRBV6-2/TRBV6-3 CASSDRGDGTGELFF
TRBJ2-7 - TRBV6-2/TRBV6-3 CASSSTGRYEQYF
TRBJ2-3 - TRBV30 CAWSVGMSTDTQYF
TRBJ1-6 - TRBV25-1 CASSGDGTANSPLHF
TRBJ2-1 - TRBV28 CASSTWTGGSYNEQFF
TRBJ2-2 - TRBV28 CASRSTSGGASGELFF
TRBJ2-7 - TRBV28 CASSAPLELLAGGRVTYEQYF
TRBJ1-5 - TRBV29-1 CSVVTDSNQPQHF
TRBJ2-1 - TRBV7-2 CASSPGLGFDEQFF
TRBJ2-2 - TRBV6-5 CASSYSSLHKLGGELFF
TRBJ2-2 - TRBV28 CASRSGSETGELFF
TRBJ2-5 - TRBV25-1 CASSAHSGPDQETQYF
TRBJ1-2 - TRBV12-3/TRBV12-4 CASRPRQGAGGYTF
TRBJ1-1 - TRBV13 CASSSTDSGNTEAFF
TRBJ1-5 - TRBV7-6 CASSSGQPDFSNQPQHF
TRBJ2-1 medium-sized TRBV7-9 CASSLLEGNEQFF
TRBJ2-7 - TRBV4-3 CASSQDRTGASYEQYF
TRBJ1-2 - TRBV29-1 CSAYFETGDYGYTF
TRBJ1-6 - TRBV7-2 CASSPDRDYNSPLHF
TRBJ2-2 - TRBV12-3/TRBV12-4 CASREGSLNTGELFF
TRBJ2-2 - TRBV15 CATRPRGRVAGELFF
TRBJ2-6 - TRBV15 CATSNDVSSGANVLTF
TRBJ1-1 - TRBV19 CASSIDVGAGGTEAFF